Listed below are T cell receptor beta chains from one sample, sequenced in a study of high-grade serous ovarian cancer treatment subgroups. Clones were read by immunoSEQ multiplex PCR, and TCRdb kept only the in-frame ones, dropping some. This sample has around 9,000 clones, with less than 90% found just once. Sample: tumor tissue. The receptors derive from a human donor with high-grade serous ovarian cancer. The CDR3 runs from the conserved cysteine through the conserved F or W. Fields, in order: J gene, D gene, V gene, CDR3 protein, CDR3 DNA. The D gene is left open where the match is weak.

TRBJ2-2	TRBD1	TRBV9	CASSAGQGTNGELFF	TGTGCCAGCAGCGCCGGACAGGGTACAAACGGGGAGCTGTTTTTT
TRBJ2-1	TRBD2	TRBV4-1	CASSQFRSGKDNEQFF	TGCGCCAGCAGCCAATTTAGAAGCGGGAAGGACAATGAGCAGTTCTTC
TRBJ2-2	TRBD1	TRBV27	CASSTGANTGELFF	TGTGCCAGCAGTACAGGGGCGAACACCGGGGAGCTGTTTTTT
TRBJ2-1	-	TRBV7-9	CASSLWLGGVAGREEFF	TGTGCCAGCAGCTTATGGTTGGGTGGGGTTGCGGGCAGGGAGGAGTTCTTC
TRBJ2-1	TRBD2	TRBV5-1	CASSPLLAGLYNEQFF	TGCGCCAGCAGCCCATTGCTAGCGGGGCTCTACAATGAGCAGTTCTTC
TRBJ2-1	-	TRBV5-6	CASSLTGRSSYNEQFF	TGTGCCAGCAGCTTGACTGGGAGGAGCTCCTACAATGAGCAGTTCTTC
TRBJ2-7	-	TRBV30	CAWSVSLNYEQYF	TGTGCCTGGAGTGTCAGTTTGAATTACGAGCAGTACTTC
TRBJ2-5	TRBD1	TRBV7-2	CASSSGQGAEGTQYF	TGTGCCAGCAGCTCGGGACAGGGAGCAGAGGGGACCCAGTACTTC
TRBJ2-1	-	TRBV11-2	CASSSGNYNEQFF	TGTGCCAGCAGCTCCGGGAATTACAATGAGCAGTTCTTC
TRBJ2-7	TRBD2	TRBV15	CATSRDLGGAGYEQYF	TGTGCCACCAGCAGAGATCTCGGGGGGGCAGGCTACGAGCAGTACTTC
TRBJ2-7	-	TRBV5-1	CASSLVVGSEGEQYF	TGCGCCAGCAGCTTGGTAGTTGGCTCCGAGGGAGAGCAGTACTTC
TRBJ2-7	-	TRBV5-4	CASSFGTPRGGDYEQYF	TGTGCCAGCAGCTTCGGAACCCCTCGGGGCGGGGACTACGAGCAGTACTTC
TRBJ1-5	-	TRBV2	CASSESGGHSNQPQHF	TGTGCCAGCAGTGAATCCGGGGGCCACAGCAATCAGCCCCAGCATTTT
TRBJ2-6	-	TRBV28	CASSSTASGANVLTF	TGTGCCAGCAGTTCGACAGCCTCTGGGGCCAACGTCCTGACTTTC
TRBJ2-3	TRBD2	TRBV7-2	CASTPPGLAGGLDTQYF	TGTGCCAGCACCCCACCCGGACTAGCGGGAGGGTTAGATACGCAGTATTTT
TRBJ1-4	-	TRBV11-2	CASSQQDLIATNEKLFF	TGTGCCAGCAGCCAACAGGACCTAATCGCAACTAATGAAAAACTGTTTTTT